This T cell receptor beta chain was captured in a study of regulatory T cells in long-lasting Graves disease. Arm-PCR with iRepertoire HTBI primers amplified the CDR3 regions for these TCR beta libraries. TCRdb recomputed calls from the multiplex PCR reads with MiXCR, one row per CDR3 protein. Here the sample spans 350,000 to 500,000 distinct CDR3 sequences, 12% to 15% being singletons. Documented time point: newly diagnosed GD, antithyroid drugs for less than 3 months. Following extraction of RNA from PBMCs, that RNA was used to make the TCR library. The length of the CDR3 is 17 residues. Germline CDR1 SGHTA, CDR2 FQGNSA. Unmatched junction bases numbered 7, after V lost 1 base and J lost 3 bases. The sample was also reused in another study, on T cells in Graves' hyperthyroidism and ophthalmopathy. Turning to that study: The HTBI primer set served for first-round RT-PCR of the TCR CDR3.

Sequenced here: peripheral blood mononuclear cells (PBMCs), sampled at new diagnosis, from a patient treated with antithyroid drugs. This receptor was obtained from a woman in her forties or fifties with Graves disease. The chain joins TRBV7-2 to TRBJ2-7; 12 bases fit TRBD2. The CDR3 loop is CASSLVGGTSGYYEQYF. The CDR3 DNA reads TGTGCCAGCAGCTTAGTAGGGGGGACTAGCGGGTACTACGAGCAGTACTTC. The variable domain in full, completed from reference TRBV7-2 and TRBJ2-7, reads GAGVSQSPSNKVTEKGKDVELRCDPISGHTALYWYRQSLGQGLEFLIYFQGNSAPDKSGLPSDRFSAERTGGSVSTLTIQRTQQEDSAVYLCASSLVGGTSGYYEQYFGPGTRLTVT.